This section outlines one TCR beta chain sequence together with its context. This record belongs to a study of OX40 agonist ivuxolimab in advanced cancers. The repertoire was sequenced with immunoSEQ multiplex PCR; TCRdb's copy has only in-frame clones and lacks some. The sample yields fewer than 85,000 clones, 70% to 85% seen once. Germline V CDR1 and CDR2: SGHTA, FQGNSA. V lost 7 bases, J lost 5 bases, and 21 bases lay in between. The CDR3 length is 15 residues. Sequencing was performed on CD4+ or CD8+ T cells sorted from blood, taken in a trial of the OX40 agonist ivuxolimab. This TCR was sampled from an adult with an advanced solid tumor such as melanoma, head and neck, liver or kidney cancer. This chain links TRBV7-2 with TRBJ2-7; D gene ambiguous. The DNA for the CDR3 is TGTGCCAGCACCTCCTGGGTTGGGCCTGAAAACGAGCAGTACTTC. This sequence encodes CASTSWVGPENEQYF.